One sample yielded the 23 T cell receptor beta chains listed below, sequenced in a study of beta chain features in type 1 diabetes (dated by TCRdb to the late 2010s). The paper as a whole reports these results and caveats: In all four CD4+ subsets, TCRB CDR3 length was moderately but significantly shorter in type 1 diabetes patients.

Antigens for these TCRs are unknown. Libraries were built with the immunoSEQ multiplex PCR assay. The entire isolated RNA was reverse transcribed using the High Capacity cDNA Reverse Transcription Kit, and thus expressed TCRB transcripts were sequenced. TCRdb took this table from immuneACCESS and kept in-frame rearrangements with V and J called. Such tables lack part of the clones; where checked against another copy, unresolved V genes explain under half of the gap, and the rest is unexplained. The sample contains about 740,000 clones, 10% to 15% of them found a single time. Jointly, the top ten make up about 0.02% of the sample. What was sequenced was naive CD4+ T cells from blood. Explained via the paper, the cell subset or site label denotes: true naive CD4+ T cells. The origin of the receptors is a man in his late teens or twenties with type 1 diabetes.

The V call is TRBV29-1, the J call TRBJ2-3, with unresolved D. Germline V gene lookup returns CDR1 SQVTM and CDR2 ANQGSEA. The CDR3 covers 12 residues. The V end was cut by 4 bases, the J end by 1 base, with 6 bases between. CDR3 sequence: CSVGAGTDTQYF. As DNA, the CDR3 is TGCAGCGTTGGTGCTGGCACAGATACGCAGTATTTT.

This sequence joins TRBV30 and TRBJ1-2; no definite D call. Trimming removed 0 bases at V and 4 bases at J, with 12 bases between. Germline V gene sequence: CDR1 GTSNPN, CDR2 SVGIG (reference sequence). The CDR3 covers 14 residues. CDR3 in DNA: TGTGCCTGGAGTGTACTCATGCAGAGCTATGGCTACACCTTC. Translating it yields CAWSVLMQSYGYTF.

The table lists this clone with a few counts. The chain carries TRBV28 and TRBJ2-5, with D possibly being TRBD1 (6 bases). Germline assignment: CDR1 MDHEN and CDR2 SYDVKM. The V end was cut by 5 bases, the J end by 1 base, with 20 bases between. This CDR3 has 17 residues. Here the CDR3 DNA reads TGTGCCAGCAGTATGGGTGGGGCAGGGGCCATCCAAGAGACCCAGTACTTC. Translation: CASSMGGAGAIQETQYF. Filled out from reference TRBV28 and TRBJ2-5, the complete variable domain reads DVKVTQSSRYLVKRTGEKVFLECVQDMDHENMFWYRQDPGLGLRLIYFSYDVKMKEKGDIPEGYSVSREKKERFSLILESASTNQTSMYLCASSMGGAGAIQETQYFGPGTRLLVL.

This clone showed up just a few times. The chain joins TRBV5-4 to TRBJ2-1; 13 nucleotides match TRBD2. Germline lookup yields CDR1 SGHNT and CDR2 YYREEE (reference sequence). This CDR3 contains 17 residues. Trimming cost V 0 bases and J 7 bases; bases outside gene matches: 7. As DNA, the CDR3 is TGTGCCAGCAGCTTGGAACTACTAGCGGGGGGGCTTAATGAGCAGTTCTTC. Translating it yields CASSLELLAGGLNEQFF.

This clone was detected only a few times. This chain uses TRBV28 with TRBJ1-5; D may be TRBD1 (6 bases). In germline, CDR1 is MDHEN, CDR2 SYDVKM. This CDR3 contains 18 residues. Trimming left V 3 bases short and J 0 bases short, with 18 bases between. This chain's CDR3 is CASSLEGGGTHSNQPQHF. The CDR3 DNA reads as TGTGCCAGCAGTTTGGAAGGAGGGGGAACCCATAGCAATCAGCCCCAGCATTTT.

The V gene is TRBV5-1, the J gene TRBJ2-7; D perhaps matches TRBD2 (7 bases). Trimming took off 4 bases at V and 4 bases at J, with 21 bases between the two ends. CDR3 length: 16 amino acids. Per the germline V gene, CDR1 is SGHRS and CDR2 is YFSETQ. CDR3: CASSPLGGPAGYEQYF. The CDR3 nucleotides read TGCGCCAGCAGCCCCTTGGGGGGGCCTGCCGGATACGAGCAGTACTTC.

Points on this clone: One junction end disagrees with the germline gene, perhaps due to a read error. The chain has TRBV7-7 and TRBJ2-2; D uncertain. CDR1 is SSHAT and CDR2 is FNYEAQ in the germline V gene (reference sequence). The CDR3 has 13 amino acids. This chain's CDR3 is CASSFQDGGELFF. As DNA, the CDR3 is TGTGCTAGCAGCTTCCAAGACGGCGGGGAGCTGTTTTTT.

The table lists this clone with a few counts. The chain joins TRBV28 to TRBJ2-6, with 9 bases lining up with TRBD1. Losses at the gene ends were 7 bases for V and 0 bases for J; bases not matched to a gene: 7. Germline V gives CDR1 MDHEN, CDR2 SYDVKM. This CDR3 has 17 amino acids. This chain's CDR3 is CASKTGGSISGANVLTF. CDR3 in DNA: TGTGCCAGCAAGACAGGGGGTTCCATCTCTGGGGCCAACGTCCTGACTTTC. The full variable domain, with the rest looked up from reference TRBV28 and TRBJ2-6, is DVKVTQSSRYLVKRTGEKVFLECVQDMDHENMFWYRQDPGLGLRLIYFSYDVKMKEKGDIPEGYSVSREKKERFSLILESASTNQTSMYLCASKTGGSISGANVLTFGAGSRLTVL.

This clone appeared a few times. The chain joins TRBV6-5 to TRBJ2-1; TRBD2 matches 13 bases. The CDR3 totals 16 residues. Trimming cost V 4 bases and J 9 bases; bases outside gene matches: 9. Per germline, CDR1 MNHEY and CDR2 SVGAGI. The CDR3 protein is CASSSLAGGHKGEQFF. Here the CDR3 DNA reads TGTGCCAGCAGTTCACTAGCGGGGGGGCACAAGGGTGAGCAGTTCTTC.

The CDR3 region has the DNA TGCGCCAGCAGCTTGGAAGCTAAAAACTATGGCTACACCTTC. It codes for CASSLEAKNYGYTF. The chain carries TRBV5-1 and TRBJ1-2, with D unresolved. The CDR3 has 14 amino acids. Trimming took 0 bases from V and 2 from J, leaving 8 bases between them. CDR1 and CDR2 (germline): SGHRS, YFSETQ.

CDR3 region: CASSESQDMADTQYF. The CDR3 DNA reads TGCGCCAGCAGTGAGTCCCAGGATATGGCAGATACGCAGTATTTT. The rearrangement uses TRBV10-1 and TRBJ2-3; unclear D gene. V lost 0 bases to trimming and J lost 4 bases, with 11 bases between them. Germline values: CDR1 WNHNN, CDR2 SYGVQD (reference sequence). The CDR3 runs 15 residues.

The rearrangement uses TRBV10-2 and TRBJ2-7, with D unresolved. Trimming pared 4 bases from V and 1 base from J, leaving 2 bases between. Looked up from germline, CDR1 is WSHSY and CDR2 is SAAADI. The CDR3 extends over 11 amino acids. Written as DNA, the CDR3 is TGCGCCAGCAGTGGGTCCTACGAGCAGTACTTC. Protein product: CASSGSYEQYF.

This clone was seen only a few times. The chain employs TRBV10-3 and TRBJ2-7; a possible D gene is TRBD2 (5 bases). V lost 0 bases and J lost 5, with 8 bases in between. Germline loops: CDR1 ENHRY, CDR2 SYGVKD. CDR3 length equals 13 residues. The CDR3 region is CAISESSRDEQYF. The CDR3 nucleotides are TGTGCCATCAGTGAGTCGTCGAGGGACGAGCAGTACTTC.

This clone was picked up a small number of times. The gene calls are TRBV6-4 and TRBJ2-7; D gene unclear. Trimming pared 2 bases from V and 1 base from J, leaving 6 bases between. From germline, CDR1 is MRHNA and CDR2 SNTAGT. The CDR3 contains 13 residues. The CDR3 loop reads CASSDRQSYEQYF. The CDR3 DNA is TGTGCCAGCAGTGACCGGCAGTCCTACGAGCAGTACTTC.

This clone turned up a few times. This sequence joins TRBV7-2 and TRBJ1-6; possibly TRBD1 for D (5 bases). V was cut by 5 bases and J by 2 bases, with 16 bases left in between. Germline assignment: CDR1 SGHTA and CDR2 FQGNSA. CDR3 length: 17 residues. The CDR3: CASSMTVPGAYNSPLHF. The CDR3 bases are TGTGCCAGCAGCATGACAGTCCCGGGCGCCTATAATTCACCCCTCCACTTT. The complete variable domain, with remaining parts taken from reference TRBV7-2 and TRBJ1-6, reads GAGVSQSPSNKVTEKGKDVELRCDPISGHTALYWYRQSLGQGLEFLIYFQGNSAPDKSGLPSDRFSAERTGGSVSTLTIQRTQQEDSAVYLCASSMTVPGAYNSPLHFGNGTRLTVT.

This clone turned up a few times. The chain recombines TRBV6-1 with TRBJ2-2; no definite D call. The germline V and J ends were trimmed by 1 base and 1 base, with 7 bases remaining between them. This CDR3 contains 15 residues. Germline V gives CDR1 MNHNS, CDR2 SASEGT. For the CDR3, the DNA is TGTGCCAGCAGTGAAGGGGCTCGGAACACCGGGGAGCTGTTTTTT. It translates to CASSEGARNTGELFF.

This chain connects TRBV30 to TRBJ1-5; D unresolved. Trimming cost V 0 bases and J 2 bases, with 8 bases left between them. Germline values: CDR1 GTSNPN, CDR2 SVGIG (reference sequence). The CDR3 runs 14 residues. CDR3 residues: CAWSVFSGNQPQHF. As DNA, the CDR3 is TGTGCCTGGAGTGTGTTTTCTGGCAATCAGCCCCAGCATTTT.

V and J are TRBV5-4 and TRBJ1-1; a possible D gene is TRBD1 (5 bases). Trimming took off 3 bases at V and 0 bases at J, with 12 bases between the two ends. CDR1 is SGHNT, CDR2 YYREEE, per germline (reference sequence). The CDR3 runs 15 residues. The CDR3 region is CASSSAGTVNTEAFF. The CDR3 region has the DNA TGTGCCAGCAGCTCCGCAGGGACGGTGAACACTGAAGCTTTCTTT.

The J gene is TRBJ2-2, the V gene TRBV18; the D is unclear. The CDR3 spans 15 residues. The V gene's germline CDR1 is KGHSH and CDR2 LQKENI. V lost 0 bases to trimming and J lost 6 bases, with 11 bases between them. DNA for the CDR3: TGTGCCAGCTCACCACCTGGGTCCTACGCCGGGGAGCTGTTTTTT. It codes for CASSPPGSYAGELFF.

This clone turned up a few times. The rearrangement links TRBV28 to TRBJ1-5; D not certain. Germline values: CDR1 MDHEN, CDR2 SYDVKM. The germline V and J ends were trimmed by 4 bases and 6 bases, with 13 bases remaining between them. CDR3 length equals 14 residues. CDR3 in DNA: TGTGCCAGCAGTTCCTCCCGGGAGGGTCAGCCCCAGCATTTT. Its protein product is CASSSSREGQPQHF.

A few counts support this clone. The sample holds other DNA sequences that translate to the same CDR3. The genes are TRBV25-1 and TRBJ1-2; D is possibly TRBD1 (5 bases). V shed 3 bases and J shed 4 bases, with 9 bases lying between them. CDR1 and CDR2 (germline): MGHDK, SYGVNS. This CDR3 region has 13 residues. The CDR3 region is CASSEGVGYGYTF. Written as DNA, the CDR3 is TGTGCCAGCAGTGAGGGGGTTGGCTATGGCTACACCTTC.

The sample holds a few counts of this clone. The chain couples TRBV30 to TRBJ1-1; 10 bases align to TRBD1. V was pared by 2 bases and J by 4 bases, with 4 bases of the junction left unmatched. CDR3 length: 14 amino acids. Germline CDR1 is GTSNPN and CDR2 is SVGIG (reference sequence). The CDR3 DNA is TGTGCCTGGAGTTACCGGGACAGGGGCACTGAAGCTTTCTTT. Translation gives CAWSYRDRGTEAFF.

In its sample, this clone was seen a few times. The V call is TRBV28, the J call TRBJ2-3; possible D gene TRBD1, 8 bases. The germline V gene encodes CDR1 MDHEN and CDR2 SYDVKM. This CDR3 is built from 15 residues. The V and J ends lost 1 base and 5 bases respectively, with 13 bases between them. This CDR3 is CASSLSQGGIDTQYF. Here the CDR3 DNA reads TGTGCCAGCAGTTTATCACAGGGGGGGATAGATACGCAGTATTTT.